This passage covers 19 T cell receptor beta chains from one sample sequenced in a study of early T cells in non-severe SARS-CoV-2 infection. Each CDR3 protein gets one entry after TCRdb re-called the 5' RACE reads with MiXCR. The sample has roughly 55,000 distinct CDR3 sequences, roughly 12% seen once; the top ten hold roughly 10%. The material sequenced was whole blood. These TCRs come from an adult who was a healthcare worker with PCR-confirmed SARS-CoV-2 infection or an uninfected control (not recorded which).

The count of this clonotype is one. The genes are TRBV29-1 and TRBJ2-5; 8 bases fit TRBD1. Trimming cost V 3 bases and J 4 bases; bases outside gene matches: 4. The CDR3 extends over 13 amino acids. Looked up from germline, CDR1 is SQVTM and CDR2 is ANQGSEA. The CDR3 sequence is CSVDRGLGETQYF. CDR3 nucleotides: TGCAGCGTTGACAGGGGGCTAGGAGAGACCCAGTACTTC.

V usage is TRBV20-1 and J usage is TRBJ1-1; no firm D call. CDR3 length: 14 amino acids. Per germline, CDR1 DFQATT and CDR2 SNEGSKA (reference sequence). The V gene lost 0 bases and the J gene lost 3 bases, with 11 bases spanning the gap. CDR3 sequence: CSARDRSLYTEAFF. CDR3 nucleotide sequence: TGCAGTGCTAGAGATCGTAGTTTGTACACTGAAGCTTTCTTT.

V gene TRBV4-1 combines with J gene TRBJ2-2; D tentatively fits TRBD1 or TRBD2 (6 bases each). The CDR3 runs to 15 residues. Germline assignment: CDR1 MGHRA and CDR2 YSYEKL. V lost 3 bases to trimming and J lost 4 bases, with 12 bases between them. The CDR3 spells CASSHRGAGTGELFF. The CDR3, as DNA: TGCGCCAGCAGCCATAGGGGGGCCGGCACCGGGGAGCTGTTTTTT.

This clonotype was seen a handful of times. As DNA, the CDR3 is TGCAGCGCCCAAGGAGGCAATCAGCCCCAGCATTTT. Protein: CSAQGGNQPQHF. This chain uses TRBV29-1 with TRBJ1-5, with D uncertain. This CDR3 contains 12 residues. Germline-derived CDR1 and CDR2 are SQVTM and ANQGSEA. The V end was cut by 7 bases, the J end by 2 bases, with 9 bases between.

In its sample, this clonotype ranks as medium-sized. CDR3 protein: CSHLQGYNEQFF. CDR3 DNA sequence: TGCAGCCACCTACAGGGGTACAATGAGCAGTTCTTC. The rearrangement links TRBV29-1 to TRBJ2-1; 7 positions match TRBD1. The germline V gene encodes CDR1 SQVTM and CDR2 ANQGSEA. The CDR3 is made up of 12 amino acids. The V segment lost 8 bases and the J segment 4 bases; nucleotides outside the gene matches: 5.

This clonotype was observed many times. This chain joins TRBV5-4 and TRBJ2-2; D unresolved. Germline values: CDR1 SGHNT, CDR2 YYREEE (reference sequence). V lost 4 bases and J 5 bases, leaving 9 bases between the germline ends. The CDR3 is 13 residues long. Here the CDR3 reads CASSTAATGELFF. The CDR3 coding sequence is TGTGCCAGCAGCACTGCCGCAACCGGGGAGCTGTTTTTT.

This clonotype was seen ten or more times. The genes are TRBV5-4 and TRBJ2-7; 9 bases fit TRBD1. V lost 4 bases, J lost 3 bases, and 8 bases stayed unmatched. Per germline, CDR1 SGHNT and CDR2 YYREEE (reference sequence). This CDR3 is 15 amino acids long. Written as DNA, the CDR3 is TGTGCCAGCAGCCACCGGGGACAGGGTTTCTACGAGCAGTACTTC. Amino acids: CASSHRGQGFYEQYF.

This clonotype was seen repeatedly, ten times or more. The V call is TRBV10-3, the J call TRBJ1-6, with 7 bases matching TRBD1. J was trimmed by 6 bases and V by 1 base; bases with no gene match: 3. The germline gives CDR1 ENHRY, CDR2 SYGVKD. The CDR3 runs 15 residues. Here the CDR3 reads CAISEYGTANSPLHF. CDR3 coding DNA: TGTGCCATCAGTGAGTACGGGACAGCTAATTCACCCCTCCACTTT.

In its sample, this clonotype was seen a few times. The chain has TRBV18 and TRBJ1-1, with D unclear. V was clipped by 1 base and J by 0 bases, with 6 bases between them. There are 14 residues in the CDR3. In germline, CDR1 is KGHSH, CDR2 LQKENI. The CDR3 DNA is TGTGCCAGCTCACCACAGGTTTTGAACACTGAAGCTTTCTTT. It codes for CASSPQVLNTEAFF.

This clonotype occurred once. This chain connects TRBV20-1 to TRBJ2-3; tentative D call: TRBD1 (6 bases). V lost 6 bases to trimming and J lost 0 bases, with 16 bases between them. The CDR3 length is 15 residues. CDR1 is DFQATT, CDR2 SNEGSKA, per germline (reference sequence). Here the CDR3 reads CSAQDSPPSTDTQYF. CDR3 nucleotides: TGCAGTGCCCAGGACAGTCCTCCCAGCACAGATACGCAGTATTTT.

This clonotype was found a few times. The V gene is TRBV7-6, the J gene TRBJ2-1, with D unclear. Germline CDR1 is SGHVS and CDR2 is FNYEAQ. CDR3 length: 14 residues. The V gene lost 1 base and the J gene lost 4 bases, with 8 bases spanning the gap. CDR3 protein: CASSLGPLYNEQFF. CDR3 DNA sequence: TGTGCCAGCAGCTTAGGTCCACTTTACAATGAGCAGTTCTTC.

Of note for this clonotype: Just one base apart from a much larger clone, this may be a read error. The chain is built from TRBV12-3 or TRBV12-4 and TRBJ1-6; D may be TRBD1 (5 bases). The CDR3 runs 15 residues. Trimming removed 2 bases at V and 10 bases at J, with 15 bases between. The CDR3 DNA reads as TGTGCCAGCAGTTTAAGACAGCCTGGTAAATCACCCCTCCACTTT. As protein: CASSLRQPGKSPLHF.

This clonotype has just a few counts. The CDR3 nucleotides read TGTGCCAGCACCGACCTCTTCAATGCTAACTATGGCTACACCTTC. It codes for CASTDLFNANYGYTF. The chain has TRBV28 and TRBJ1-2; D is uncertain. CDR3 size: 15 residues. Per germline, CDR1 MDHEN and CDR2 SYDVKM. V dropped 7 bases and J dropped 0 bases, with 15 bases sitting between them.

This clonotype was picked up many times. The chain joins TRBV27 to TRBJ1-1, with D perhaps matching TRBD1 (5 bases). With 4 bases removed from V and 4 bases from J, the gap between germline ends came to 13 bases. The CDR3 consists of 14 residues. The germline CDR1 and CDR2 sequences are MNHEY and SMNVEV (reference sequence). The CDR3 sequence: CASSYQGFGTEAFF. The CDR3 DNA follows: TGTGCCAGCAGTTATCAGGGTTTTGGCACTGAAGCTTTCTTT.

This clonotype was found a few times. The V gene is TRBV3-1, the J gene TRBJ1-1, with 8 nucleotides matching TRBD1. There are 15 residues in the CDR3. CDR1 and CDR2 from the germline V gene are LGHDT and YNNKEL (reference sequence). V was clipped by 4 bases and J by 4 bases; unmatched bases: 8. The CDR3 bases are TGTGCCAGCAGCCTTCGACAGGGGTGGGGCACTGAAGCTTTCTTT. Its translation is CASSLRQGWGTEAFF.

The rearrangement joins TRBV18 to TRBJ2-7; 7 bases are shared with TRBD1. This CDR3 spans 14 amino acids. CDR1 is KGHSH and CDR2 is LQKENI in the germline V gene. With V trimmed by 3 bases and J by 4 bases, 6 bases remained unmatched. CDR3 amino acids: CASSPVSGGYEQYF. CDR3 bases: TGTGCCAGCTCACCCGTTTCAGGGGGATACGAGCAGTACTTC.

This clonotype has a handful of counts. The chain has TRBV29-1 and TRBJ2-7; 9 positions agree with TRBD1. CDR1 and CDR2 from the germline V gene are SQVTM and ANQGSEA. Unmatched junction bases numbered 6, after V lost 7 bases and J lost 5 bases. This CDR3 is 12 amino acids long. CDR3 region: CSGGDRVNEQYF. The CDR3 bases are TGCAGCGGTGGGGACAGGGTGAACGAGCAGTACTTC.

In its sample, this clonotype was seen a few times. V gene TRBV4-1 combines with J gene TRBJ2-1; D not certain. With 2 bases removed from V and 4 bases from J, the gap between germline ends came to 9 bases. The CDR3 is 14 amino acids. Germline V CDR1 and CDR2: MGHRA, YSYEKL. The CDR3 bases are TGCGCCAGCAGCCAACTAGGTACTTACAATGAGCAGTTCTTC. Protein: CASSQLGTYNEQFF.

The CDR3 loop reads CASSPRQGQGPIYEQYF. The CDR3 DNA reads as TGTGCCAGCAGCCCACGTCAGGGACAGGGACCGATCTACGAGCAGTACTTC. The chain carries TRBV3-1 and TRBJ2-7; 9 bases match TRBD1. The CDR3 totals 17 residues. V shed 4 bases, J shed 3 bases, and the junction held 13 bases outside the gene matches. Germline V gene data show CDR1 as LGHDT and CDR2 as YNNKEL (reference sequence).